The T cell receptor beta chain under discussion was sequenced for a study of blood T cell repertoires in COVID-19. Overall study: COVID-19 samples from acute and convalescent phases originated in the United States, Italy and Spain. T cells, B-cell-depleted T cells, or PBMCs provided the cDNA or gDNA that served as material.

Produced via immunoSEQ multiplex PCR; TCRdb's table is partial and in-frame only. The table lists 200,000 to 250,000 clones, over 75% of them singletons. Germline lookup yields CDR1 LGHNA and CDR2 YSLEER. V gave up 1 base and J gave up 5 bases; unmatched junction bases: 11. There are 17 residues in the CDR3. Individuals drawn from around 24 US areas were about 18 to 95 years old. Input material: PBMCs or T cells enriched from blood (not recorded which). The rearrangement uses TRBV4-3 and TRBJ2-5; 9 bases match TRBD2. The sequence derives from a woman aged 60 to 75 who had recovered from COVID-19. The DNA for the CDR3 is TGCGCCAGCAGCCAAGTAAATTCCCCGGCGGGGGGGGAGACCCAGTACTTC. Encoded protein: CASSQVNSPAGGETQYF.